The text below deals with one T cell receptor beta chain. Its antigen is not known. Time point: week 35, safety follow-up. What each vaccine dose contained was 300 ug of mutant IDH1 20-mer peptide, accompanied by topical imiquimod. TCRdb's copy holds only in-frame clones and misses some; the assay was immunoSEQ multiplex PCR. The profile covers 50,000 to 70,000 clones, with approximately 80% appearing a single time and less than 4.5% taken by the ten largest. V was trimmed by 4 bases and J by 7 bases, leaving 10 bases between them. This CDR3 region has 13 residues. Germline CDR1 MNHEY, CDR2 SMNVEV (reference sequence). These data belong to a study of a mutant IDH1 vaccine in newly diagnosed glioma. For the study at large: The treated population exhibited a male proportion of around 62%, a female proportion of around 40%, and a mean age of 40.4 years.

The receptor was isolated from a man aged 25 to 40 with glioma. The chain joins TRBV27 to TRBJ2-2, with D unresolved. Sequencing was performed on PBMCs, taken from a glioma patient whose treatment included an IDH1 peptide vaccine. In DNA form, the CDR3 reads TGTGCCAGCAGTTCCAGAATCGGCGGGGAGCTGTTTTTT. Amino acid sequence: CASSSRIGGELFF.